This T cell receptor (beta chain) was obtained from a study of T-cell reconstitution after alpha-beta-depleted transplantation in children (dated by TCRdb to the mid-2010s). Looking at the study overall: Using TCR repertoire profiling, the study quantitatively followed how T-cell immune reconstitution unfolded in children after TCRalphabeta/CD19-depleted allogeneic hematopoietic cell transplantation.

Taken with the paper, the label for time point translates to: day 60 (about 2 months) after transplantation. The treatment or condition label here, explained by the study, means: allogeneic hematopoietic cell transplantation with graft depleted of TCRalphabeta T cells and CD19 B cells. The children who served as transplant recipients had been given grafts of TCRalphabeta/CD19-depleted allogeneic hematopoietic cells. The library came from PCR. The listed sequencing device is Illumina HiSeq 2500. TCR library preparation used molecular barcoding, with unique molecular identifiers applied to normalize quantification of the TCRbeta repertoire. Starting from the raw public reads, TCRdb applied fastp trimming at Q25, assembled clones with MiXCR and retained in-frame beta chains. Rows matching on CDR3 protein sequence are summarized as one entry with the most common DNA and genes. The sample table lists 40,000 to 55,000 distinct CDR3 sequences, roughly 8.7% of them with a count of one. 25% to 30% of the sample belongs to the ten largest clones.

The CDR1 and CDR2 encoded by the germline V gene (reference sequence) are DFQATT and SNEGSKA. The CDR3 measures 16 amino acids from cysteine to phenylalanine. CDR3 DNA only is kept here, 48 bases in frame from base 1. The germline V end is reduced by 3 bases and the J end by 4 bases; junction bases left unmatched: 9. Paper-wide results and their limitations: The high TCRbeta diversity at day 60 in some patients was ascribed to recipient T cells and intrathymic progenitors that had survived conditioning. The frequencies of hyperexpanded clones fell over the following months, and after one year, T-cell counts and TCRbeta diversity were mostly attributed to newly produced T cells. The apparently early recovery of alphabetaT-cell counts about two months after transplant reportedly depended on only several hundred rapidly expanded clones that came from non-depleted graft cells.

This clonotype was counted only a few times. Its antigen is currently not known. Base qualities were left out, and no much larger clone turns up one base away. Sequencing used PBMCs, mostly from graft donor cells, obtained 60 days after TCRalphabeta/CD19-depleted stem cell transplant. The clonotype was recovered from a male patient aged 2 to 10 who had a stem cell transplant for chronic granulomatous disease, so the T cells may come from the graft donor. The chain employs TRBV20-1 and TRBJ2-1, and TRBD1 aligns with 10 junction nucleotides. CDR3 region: CSASPTGGGAYNEQFF. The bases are TGCAGTGCTAGTCCGACAGGGGGCGGGGCGTACAATGAGCAGTTCTTC.